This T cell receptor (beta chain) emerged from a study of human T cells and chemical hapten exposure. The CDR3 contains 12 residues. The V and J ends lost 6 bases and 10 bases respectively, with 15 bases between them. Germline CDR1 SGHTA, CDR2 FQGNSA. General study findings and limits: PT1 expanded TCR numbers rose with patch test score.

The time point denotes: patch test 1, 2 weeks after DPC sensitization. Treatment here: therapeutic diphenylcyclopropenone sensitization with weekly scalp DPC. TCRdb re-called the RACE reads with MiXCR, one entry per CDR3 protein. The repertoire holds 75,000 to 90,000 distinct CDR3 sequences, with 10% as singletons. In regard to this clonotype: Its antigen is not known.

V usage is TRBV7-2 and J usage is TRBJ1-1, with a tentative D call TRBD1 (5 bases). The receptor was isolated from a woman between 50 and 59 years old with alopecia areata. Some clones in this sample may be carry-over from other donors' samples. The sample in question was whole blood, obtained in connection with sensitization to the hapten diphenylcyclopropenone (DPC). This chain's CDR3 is CASSPRGRAAFF. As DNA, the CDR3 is TGTGCCAGCAGTCCTCGGGGCCGTGCAGCTTTCTTT.